The TCR beta chain described here comes from a study of radiation and T cells in renal cell carcinoma. The CDR3 contains 17 residues. The junction had 11 bases not matched to a gene; V was cut back by 5 bases and J by 7 bases. CDR1 is LNHDA and CDR2 is SQIVND in the germline V gene (reference sequence). The time point: blood 4 weeks post-SBRT, at nephrectomy. Sample treatment: 15 Gy SBRT to primary tumor, nephrectomy 4 weeks later. After SBRT, blood was collected at 2 and 4 weeks, plus baseline. Clones were sequenced by immunoSEQ multiplex PCR, and TCRdb holds only the in-frame ones, with some missing. The sample has fewer than 200,000 clones, around 90% seen once. This clone was seen only once.

The sample consisted of blood, taken from a patient whose treatment included radiotherapy and nephrectomy. V usage is TRBV19 and J usage is TRBJ1-6, with 10 bases matching TRBD1. The TCR comes from a woman in her 50s with renal cell carcinoma. CDR3 amino acids: CASSLVVVGQGNSPLHF. The DNA of the CDR3 is TGTGCCAGTAGTTTGGTTGTCGTGGGACAGGGGAATTCACCCCTCCACTTT. The complete variable domain, with remaining parts taken from reference TRBV19 and TRBJ1-6, reads DGGITQSPKYLFRKEGQNVTLSCEQNLNHDAMYWYRQDPGQGLRLIYYSQIVNDFQKGDIAEGYSVSREKKESFPLTVTSAQKNPTAFYLCASSLVVVGQGNSPLHFGNGTRLTVT.